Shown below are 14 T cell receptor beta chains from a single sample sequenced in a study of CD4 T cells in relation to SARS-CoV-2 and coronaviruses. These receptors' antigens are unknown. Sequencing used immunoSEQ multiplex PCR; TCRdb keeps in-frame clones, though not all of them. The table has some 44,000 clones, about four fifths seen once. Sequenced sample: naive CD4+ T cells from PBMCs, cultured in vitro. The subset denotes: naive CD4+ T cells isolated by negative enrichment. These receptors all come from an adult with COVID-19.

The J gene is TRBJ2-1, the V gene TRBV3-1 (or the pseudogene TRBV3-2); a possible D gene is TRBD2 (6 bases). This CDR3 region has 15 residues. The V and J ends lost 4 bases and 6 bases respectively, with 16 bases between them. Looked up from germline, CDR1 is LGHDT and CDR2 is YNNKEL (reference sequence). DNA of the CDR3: TGTGCCAGCAGCCCCTGGAGGGCATCGGGCAATGAGCAGTTCTTC. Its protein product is CASSPWRASGNEQFF.

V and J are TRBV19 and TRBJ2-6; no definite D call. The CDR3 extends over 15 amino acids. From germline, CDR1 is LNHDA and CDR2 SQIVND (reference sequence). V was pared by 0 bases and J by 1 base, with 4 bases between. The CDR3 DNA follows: TGTGCCAGTAGTATAGAAAAGTCTGGGGCCAACGTCCTGACTTTC. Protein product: CASSIEKSGANVLTF. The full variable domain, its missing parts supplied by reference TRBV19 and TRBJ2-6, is DGGITQSPKYLFRKEGQNVTLSCEQNLNHDAMYWYRQDPGQGLRLIYYSQIVNDFQKGDIAEGYSVSREKKESFPLTVTSAQKNPTAFYLCASSIEKSGANVLTFGAGSRLTVL.

CDR3 nucleotides: TGTGCCATCAGTGAAACCATGGGGAGGGACCAGCCCCAGCATTTT. Translating gives CAISETMGRDQPQHF. The gene calls are TRBV10-3 and TRBJ1-5, with D perhaps TRBD1 (5 bases). Trimming removed 3 bases at V and 7 bases at J, with 16 bases between. Germline CDR1 is ENHRY and CDR2 is SYGVKD. The CDR3 is made up of 15 amino acids.

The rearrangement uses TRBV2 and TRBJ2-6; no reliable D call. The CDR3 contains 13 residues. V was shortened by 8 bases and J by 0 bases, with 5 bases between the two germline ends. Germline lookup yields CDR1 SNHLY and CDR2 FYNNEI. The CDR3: CASLFSGANVLTF. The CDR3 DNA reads TGTGCCAGCCTTTTCTCTGGGGCCAACGTCCTGACTTTC.

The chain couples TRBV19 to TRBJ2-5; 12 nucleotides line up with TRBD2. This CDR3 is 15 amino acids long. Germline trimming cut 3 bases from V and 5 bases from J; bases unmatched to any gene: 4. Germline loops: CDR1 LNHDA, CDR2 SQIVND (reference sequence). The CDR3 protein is CASSILAGGIETQYF. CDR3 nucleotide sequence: TGTGCCAGTAGTATTCTAGCGGGAGGGATCGAGACCCAGTACTTC. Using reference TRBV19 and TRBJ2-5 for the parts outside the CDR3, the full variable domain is DGGITQSPKYLFRKEGQNVTLSCEQNLNHDAMYWYRQDPGQGLRLIYYSQIVNDFQKGDIAEGYSVSREKKESFPLTVTSAQKNPTAFYLCASSILAGGIETQYFGPGTRLLVL.

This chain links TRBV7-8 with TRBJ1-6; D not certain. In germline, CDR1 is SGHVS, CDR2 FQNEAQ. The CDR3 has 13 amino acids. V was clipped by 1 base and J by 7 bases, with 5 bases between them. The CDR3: CASSLVANSPLHF. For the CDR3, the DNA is TGTGCCAGCAGCTTAGTAGCGAATTCACCCCTCCACTTT.

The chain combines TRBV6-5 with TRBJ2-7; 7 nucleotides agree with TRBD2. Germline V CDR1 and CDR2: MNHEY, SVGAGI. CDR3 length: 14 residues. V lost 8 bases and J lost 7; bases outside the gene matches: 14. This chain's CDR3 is CASLEGGPFGEQYF. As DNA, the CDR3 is TGTGCCAGCCTCGAGGGAGGGCCGTTTGGGGAGCAGTACTTC.

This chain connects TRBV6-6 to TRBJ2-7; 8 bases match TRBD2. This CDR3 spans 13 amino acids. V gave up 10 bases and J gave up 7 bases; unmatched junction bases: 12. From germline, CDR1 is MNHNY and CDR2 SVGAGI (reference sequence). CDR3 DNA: TGTGCCACCCGGGGTAGCGGGACCACGGAGCAGTACTTC. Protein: CATRGSGTTEQYF.

Here the CDR3 DNA reads TGTGCCACCAAAGGATCCAGCACAGATACGCAGTATTTT. Translating gives CATKGSSTDTQYF. V is TRBV24-1 and J is TRBJ2-3; D is unresolved. The CDR3 spans 13 residues. Germline V gene data show CDR1 as KGHDR and CDR2 as SFDVKD. V was cut by 8 bases and J by 0 bases, with 8 bases left in between.

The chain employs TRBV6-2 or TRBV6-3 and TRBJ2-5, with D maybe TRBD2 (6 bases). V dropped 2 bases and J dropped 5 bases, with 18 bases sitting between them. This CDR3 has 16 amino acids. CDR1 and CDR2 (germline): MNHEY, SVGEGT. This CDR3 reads CASSYLPTTGSETQYF. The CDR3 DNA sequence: TGTGCCAGCAGTTACCTCCCCACTACCGGGAGTGAGACCCAGTACTTC.

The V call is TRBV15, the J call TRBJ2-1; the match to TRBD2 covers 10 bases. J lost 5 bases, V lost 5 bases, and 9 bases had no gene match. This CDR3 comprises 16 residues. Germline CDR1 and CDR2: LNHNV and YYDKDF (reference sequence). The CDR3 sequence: CATSPRKLAGNNEQFF. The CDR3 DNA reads TGTGCCACCAGCCCGAGAAAACTAGCGGGAAACAATGAGCAGTTCTTC.

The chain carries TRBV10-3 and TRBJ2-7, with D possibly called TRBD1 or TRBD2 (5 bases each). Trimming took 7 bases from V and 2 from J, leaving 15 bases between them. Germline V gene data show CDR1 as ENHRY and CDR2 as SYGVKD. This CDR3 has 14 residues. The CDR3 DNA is TGTGCCATCAACGAAGGGACCGATACCTACGAGCAGTACTTC. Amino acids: CAINEGTDTYEQYF.

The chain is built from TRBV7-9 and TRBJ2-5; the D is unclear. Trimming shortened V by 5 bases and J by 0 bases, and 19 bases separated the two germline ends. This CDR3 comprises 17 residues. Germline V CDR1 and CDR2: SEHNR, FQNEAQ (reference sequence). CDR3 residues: CASSPRGSELYQETQYF. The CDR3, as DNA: TGTGCCAGCAGCCCCCGAGGCAGCGAACTATACCAAGAGACCCAGTACTTC.

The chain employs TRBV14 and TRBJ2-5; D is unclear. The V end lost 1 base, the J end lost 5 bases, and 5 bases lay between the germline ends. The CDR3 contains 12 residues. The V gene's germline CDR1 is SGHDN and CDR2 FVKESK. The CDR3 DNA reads TGTGCCAGCAGCCAAGTTGCGGAGACCCAGTACTTC. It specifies CASSQVAETQYF.